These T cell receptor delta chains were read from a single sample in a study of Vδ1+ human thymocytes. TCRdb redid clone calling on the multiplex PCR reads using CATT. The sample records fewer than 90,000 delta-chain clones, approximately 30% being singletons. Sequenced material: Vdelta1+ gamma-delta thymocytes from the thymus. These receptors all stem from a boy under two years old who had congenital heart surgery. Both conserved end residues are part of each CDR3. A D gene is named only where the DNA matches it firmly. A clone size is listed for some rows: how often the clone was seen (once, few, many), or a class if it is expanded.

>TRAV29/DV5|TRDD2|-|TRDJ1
CADLSYVFPARTLIQYTDKLIF
TGTGCAGACCTTTCCTACGTTTTTCCCGCCCGTACGTTGATCCAATACACCGATAAACTCATCTTT
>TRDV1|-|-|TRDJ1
CALGAIPLRLKADKLIF
TGTGCTCTTGGGGCCATACCCCTCCGGCTGAAGGCCGATAAACTCATCTTT
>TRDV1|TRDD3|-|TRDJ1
CALGELLFPTPTGGYASDKLIF
TGTGCTCTTGGGGAACTCTTATTTCCTACGCCGACTGGGGGATACGCGTCCGATAAACTCATCTTT
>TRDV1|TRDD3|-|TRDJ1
CALGELDYLATGGYYTDKLIF
TGTGCTCTTGGGGAACTGGACTATTTAGCTACTGGGGGATATTACACCGATAAACTCATCTTT
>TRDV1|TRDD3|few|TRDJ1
CALGELPLFLRVGDTRIGDKLIF
TGTGCTCTTGGGGAACTCCCCCTTTTCCTACGGGTGGGGGATACGCGTATCGGAGACAAACTCATCTTT
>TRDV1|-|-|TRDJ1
CALGRGFYTDKLIF
TGTGCTCTTGGCCGGGGGTTCTACACCGATAAACTCATCTTT
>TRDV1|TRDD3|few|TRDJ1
CALDLHVKGYPPDKLIF
TGTGCTCTTGATCTACACGTGAAGGGATACCCACCCGATAAACTCATCTTT
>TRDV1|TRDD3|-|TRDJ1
CALGELPHLKLGDTPPMPIKLIF
TGTGCTCTTGGGGAACTGCCCCATTTGAAACTGGGGGATACCCCCCCCATGCCGATAAAACTCATCTTT
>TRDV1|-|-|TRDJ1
CALGEYQRLYYTDKLIF
TGTGCTCTTGGGGAGTACCAGCGGCTCTATTACACCGATAAACTCATCTTT
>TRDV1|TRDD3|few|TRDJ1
CALGEPVLGDPMAGTDKLIF
TGTGCTCTTGGGGAGCCGGTCCTGGGGGATCCTATGGCAGGCACCGATAAACTCATCTTT
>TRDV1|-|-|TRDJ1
CALGQSPAQGGLDSTATGKLIF
TGTGCTCTCGGACAATCGCCCGCCCAAGGTGGCCTGGATTCTACCGCTACCGGTAAACTCATCTTT
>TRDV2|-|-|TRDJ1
CACGTVPWGTRHTDKLIF
TGTGCCTGTGGCACCGTCCCCTGGGGTACTCGGCACACCGATAAACTCATCTTT
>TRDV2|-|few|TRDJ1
CACDCLHLGIPPYTDKLIF
TGTGCCTGTGATTGCCTCCATCTGGGGATTCCACCGTACACCGATAAACTCATCTTT
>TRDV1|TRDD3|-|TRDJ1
CALGAHPSYWGIGEYTDKLIF
TGTGCTCTTGGGGCCCACCCTTCCTACTGGGGGATAGGGGAGTACACCGATAAACTCATCTTT
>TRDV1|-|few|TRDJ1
CALGEIPSPDGTGNLYTDKLIF
TGTGCTCTTGGGGAAATTCCCTCCCCCGATGGGACTGGGAACTTGTACACCGATAAACTCATCTTT
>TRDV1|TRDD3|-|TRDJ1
CALRRQAGGLKVTDKLIF
TGTGCTCTCCGCCGACAGGCTGGGGGATTAAAGGTCACCGATAAACTCATCTTT
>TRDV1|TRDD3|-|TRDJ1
CALGALQKEPHTWGIRYNGGTDKLIF
TGTGCTCTTGGGGCCCTACAGAAGGAACCACACACCTGGGGGATACGGTACAACGGGGGGACCGATAAACTCATCTTT
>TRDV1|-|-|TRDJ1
CALGDLSAFPPGDTDKLIF
TGTGCTCTTGGGGATCTATCGGCCTTCCCCCCAGGGGACACCGATAAACTCATCTTT
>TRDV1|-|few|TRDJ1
CALGVSTKGGKKTDKLIF
TGTGCTCTTGGGGTCTCGACTAAGGGCGGGAAGAAGACCGATAAACTCATCTTT
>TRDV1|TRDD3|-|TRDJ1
CALGGNPRHGGYAVYTDKLIF
TGTGCTCTTGGGGGAAATCCCCGGCATGGGGGATACGCGGTGTACACCGATAAACTCATCTTT
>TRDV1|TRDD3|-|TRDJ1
CALGERPGALPTGTGGYADKLIF
TGTGCTCTTGGGGAACGTCCGGGGGCGCTTCCTACGGGTACTGGGGGATACGCCGATAAACTCATCTTT
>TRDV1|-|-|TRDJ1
CALGEPTAGGLPYVLGLQTDKLIF
TGTGCTCTTGGGGAACCAACCGCGGGGGGCCTTCCTTACGTACTGGGGCTGCAGACCGATAAACTCATCTTT
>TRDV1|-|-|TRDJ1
CALGEIGLQPFLHPVVLILDTDKLIF
TGTGCTCTTGGGGAAATCGGTCTACAGCCCTTCTTACATCCCGTGGTGCTTATCCTTGACACCGATAAACTCATCTTT
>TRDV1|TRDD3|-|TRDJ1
CALGVHWGTLHSTDKLIF
TGTGCTCTTGGTGTTCATTGGGGGACCCTCCACTCCACCGATAAACTCATCTTT
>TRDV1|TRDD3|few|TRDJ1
CALGVSWGILLYTDKLIF
TGTGCTCTTGGGGTTTCCTGGGGGATACTCTTGTACACCGATAAACTCATCTTT
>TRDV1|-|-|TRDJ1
CALGEQFPTPQYTDKLIF
TGTGCTCTTGGGGAACAGTTCCCTACACCACAATACACCGATAAACTCATCTTT
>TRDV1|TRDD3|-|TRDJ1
CALGELAATGAHWGIPDKLIF
TGTGCTCTTGGGGAACTAGCGGCTACGGGGGCCCACTGGGGGATACCCGATAAACTCATCTTT
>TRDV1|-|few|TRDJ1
CALGELPGDYTDKLIF
TGTGCTCTTGGGGAACTGCCGGGGGACTACACCGATAAACTCATCTTT
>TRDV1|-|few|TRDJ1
CALGATFTTFGDTVDTDKLIF
-
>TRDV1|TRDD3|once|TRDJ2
CALGEYHPGVLGGSLTAQLFF
TGTGCTCTTGGGGAGTACCATCCCGGGGTACTGGGGGGATCTTTGACAGCACAACTCTTCTTT
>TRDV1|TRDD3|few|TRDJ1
CALGVLGVSAPFLWGIPPYTDKLIF
TGTGCTCTTGGGGTACTTGGGGTTTCCGCACCCTTCTTGTGGGGGATACCCCCGTACACCGATAAACTCATCTTT
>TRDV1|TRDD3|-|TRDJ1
CALGEVPGSSDIYWGIRLVADKLIF
TGTGCTCTTGGGGAGGTCCCAGGGTCCTCCGACATTTACTGGGGGATACGCCTAGTGGCCGATAAACTCATCTTT
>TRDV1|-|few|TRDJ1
CALGPGSDSFLRWLGDKGTDKLIF
TGTGCTCTTGGGCCCGGAAGTGACTCCTTCCTACGGTGGCTGGGGGATAAAGGCACCGATAAACTCATCTTT
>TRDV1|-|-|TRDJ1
CALGEPLLDLHTRTDKLIF
TGTGCTCTTGGGGAACCACTCCTGGACCTCCATACCCGTACCGATAAACTCATCTTT
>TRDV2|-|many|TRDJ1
CACKVDKLIF
TGTGCCTGTAAGGTTGATAAACTCATCTTT
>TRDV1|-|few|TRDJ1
CALGPPRRSRWTDKLIF
TGTGCTCTTGGGCCCCCTAGGAGGTCCCGTTGGACCGATAAACTCATCTTT
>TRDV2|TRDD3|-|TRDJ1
CACVIYWGTHPDKLIF
TGTGCCTGTGTTATATACTGGGGGACCCACCCCGATAAACTCATCTTT
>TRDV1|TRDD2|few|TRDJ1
CALGDGPSYPGIGSYTDKLIF
TGTGCTCTTGGGGATGGGCCTTCCTACCCGGGGATTGGGTCCTACACCGATAAACTCATCTTT
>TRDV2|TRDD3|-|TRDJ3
CACDTPTGGHSWDTRQMFF
TGTGCCTGCGACACACCGACTGGGGGGCACTCCTGGGACACCCGACAGATGTTTTTC
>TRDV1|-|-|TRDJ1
CALGEVNKRWGQPTDKLIF
TGTGCTCTTGGGGAAGTCAACAAGCGCTGGGGCCAACCAACCGATAAACTCATCTTT
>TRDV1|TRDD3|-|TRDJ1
CALGKGWGDNRTDKLIF
TGTGCTCTTGGGAAAGGATGGGGGGATAATAGAACCGATAAACTCATCTTT
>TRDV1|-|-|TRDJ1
CALGEGVPFLLGDTDKLIF
TGTGCTCTTGGGGAAGGGGTGCCCTTCCTACTGGGGGACACCGATAAACTCATCTTT
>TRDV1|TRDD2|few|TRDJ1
CALGESCPSWDHKLIF
TGTGCTCTTGGGGAATCGTGTCCTTCCTGGGACCATAAACTCATCTTT
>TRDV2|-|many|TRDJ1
CACDTRGVHYTDKLIF
TGTGCCTGTGACACACGTGGGGTTCACTACACCGATAAACTCATCTTT
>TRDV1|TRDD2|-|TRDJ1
CALGTRTSYGVGGLYTDKLIF
TGTGCTCTTGGGACCAGAACTTCCTACGGGGTTGGGGGGCTGTACACCGATAAACTCATCTTT
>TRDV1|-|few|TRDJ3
CALGEGSGFRSSWDTRQMFF
TGTGCTCTTGGGGAAGGATCAGGCTTCCGAAGCTCCTGGGACACCCGACAGATGTTTTTC
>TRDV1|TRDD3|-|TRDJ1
CALGEPPRTGDATDKLIF
TGTGCTCTTGGGGAACCACCCCGTACTGGGGATGCCACCGATAAACTCATCTTT
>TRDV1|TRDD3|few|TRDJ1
CALGDPRVRWGNDKLIF
TGTGCTCTTGGGGATCCGCGAGTACGATGGGGGAACGATAAACTCATCTTT
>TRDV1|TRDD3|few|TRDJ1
CALGERIHLPHLTGAEADKLIF
TGTGCTCTTGGGGAACGGATCCACCTACCCCATCTTACTGGGGCGGAGGCCGATAAACTCATCTTT
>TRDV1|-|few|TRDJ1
CALGELCGGAPYYTDKLIF
TGTGCTCTTGGGGAACTCTGCGGGGGAGCTCCTTATTACACCGATAAACTCATCTTT
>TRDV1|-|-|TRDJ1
CALGDRLTDKLIF
TGTGCTCTTGGGGACCGCCTCACCGATAAACTCATCTTT
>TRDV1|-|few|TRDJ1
CALGDSPSYYRGINFYTDKLIF
TGTGCTCTTGGGGACTCCCCTTCCTACTACAGGGGGATAAATTTTTACACCGATAAACTCATCTTT
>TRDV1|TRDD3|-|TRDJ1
CALGPLFLRSVGDTAIRSGGGSYTDKLIF
TGTGCTCTTGGGCCTTTGTTCCTAAGGTCTGTGGGGGATACAGCAATCAGAAGCGGGGGCGGGTCCTACACCGATAAACTCATCTTT
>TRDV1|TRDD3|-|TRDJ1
CALGIPSVLGDTLGTDKLIF
TGTGCTCTTGGGATACCTTCCGTGTTGGGGGATACGCTAGGGACCGATAAACTCATCTTT
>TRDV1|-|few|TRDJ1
CALGGEAAGDKLIF
TGTGCTCTTGGGGGCGAGGCTGCTGGCGATAAACTCATCTTT
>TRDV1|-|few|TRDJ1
CALGDLGLLDDKLIF
TGTGCTCTTGGGGACCTTGGCTTACTCGACGATAAACTCATCTTT
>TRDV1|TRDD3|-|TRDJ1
CALGGHPSWHTGGYVFPTDKLIF
TGTGCTCTTGGGGGTCACCCTTCCTGGCATACTGGGGGATACGTGTTTCCCACCGATAAACTCATCTTT
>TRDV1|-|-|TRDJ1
CALGNVSYVGDIAGGTDKLIF
TGTGCTCTTGGGAATGTTTCCTACGTCGGGGATATCGCCGGTGGCACCGATAAACTCATCTTT
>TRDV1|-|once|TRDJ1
CALGDLGMVDQQGLIF
TGTGCTCTTGGGGACCTAGGGATGGTGGACCAACAAGGACTCATCTTT